The TCR beta chain described here comes from a study of T cells in Graves' hyperthyroidism and ophthalmopathy. There are many counts of this clonotype. TCR beta CDR3 region amplification was performed from RNA transcripts. The HTBI primer set was used in a first-round RT-PCR of the TCR CDR3. TCRdb called the multiplex PCR reads again in MiXCR, with one record for every CDR3 protein. The sample yields 450,000 to 650,000 distinct CDR3 sequences, less than 25% seen once. The material sequenced was blood. This TCR derives from a man in his late teens or twenties with Graves' hyperthyroidism.

CDR3 sequence (DNA): TGCAGCGTTGGGACAGGGGGGGGCATGAACACTGAAGCTTTCTTT. It codes for CSVGTGGGMNTEAFF. V is TRBV29-1 and J is TRBJ1-1; TRBD1 agrees at 10 bases. This CDR3 comprises 15 residues. The germline gives CDR1 SQVTM, CDR2 ANQGSEA. V lost 4 bases and J lost 0; bases outside the gene matches: 5.